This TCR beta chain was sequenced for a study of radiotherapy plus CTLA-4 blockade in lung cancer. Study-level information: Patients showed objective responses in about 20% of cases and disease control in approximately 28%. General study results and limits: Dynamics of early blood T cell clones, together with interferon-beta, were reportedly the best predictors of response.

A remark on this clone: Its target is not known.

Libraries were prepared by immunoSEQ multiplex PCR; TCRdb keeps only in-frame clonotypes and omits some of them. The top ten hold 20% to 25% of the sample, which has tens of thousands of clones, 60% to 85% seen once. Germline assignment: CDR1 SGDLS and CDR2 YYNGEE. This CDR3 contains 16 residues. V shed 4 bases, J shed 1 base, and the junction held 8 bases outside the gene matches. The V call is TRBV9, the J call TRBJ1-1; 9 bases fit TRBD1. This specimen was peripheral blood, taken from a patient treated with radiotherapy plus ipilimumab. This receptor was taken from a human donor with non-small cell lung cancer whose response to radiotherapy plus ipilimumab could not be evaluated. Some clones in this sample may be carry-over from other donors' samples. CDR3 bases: TGTGCCAGCAGCCGGGGGGACAGGGAGGCGAACACTGAAGCTTTCTTT. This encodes CASSRGDREANTEAFF. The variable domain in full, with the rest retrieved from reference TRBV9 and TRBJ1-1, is DSGVTQTPKHLITATGQRVTLRCSPRSGDLSVYWYQQSLDQGLQFLIQYYNGEERAKGNILERFSAQQFPDLHSELNLSSLELGDSALYFCASSRGDREANTEAFFGQGTRLTVV.